This T cell receptor beta chain originates from a study of Ad26.COV2.S vaccination and SARS-CoV-2 variants. The treatment denotes: around 19 received Ad26.COV2.S at low or high dose, single or two shots; several received placebo; per-sample allocation not given. Sample collection was performed on day 63 after the first vaccine or placebo injection. As for this clone: A read error is possible here, since a much larger clone lies one base away.

The protocol was immunoSEQ multiplex PCR, while the TCRdb copy is restricted to in-frame clones and leaves out a portion. The sample has 440,000 or so clones, less than 95% seen once; the top ten hold approximately 4.5%. Sequencing was performed on peripheral blood, taken in a trial of Ad26.COV2.S vaccine versus placebo. The sequence was collected from a person between 18 and 59 years old who received the Ad26.COV2.S COVID-19 vaccine or a placebo.

CDR3 residues: CASSSDNEQFF. In nucleotides, the CDR3 is TGTGCCAGCAGTTCAGACAATGAGCAGTTCTTC. The chain recombines TRBV28 with TRBJ2-1; D gene ambiguous. The V and J ends lost 4 bases and 5 bases respectively, with 3 bases between them. The germline gives CDR1 MDHEN, CDR2 SYDVKM. The CDR3 covers 11 residues. The variable domain in full, completed from reference TRBV28 and TRBJ2-1, reads DVKVTQSSRYLVKRTGEKVFLECVQDMDHENMFWYRQDPGLGLRLIYFSYDVKMKEKGDIPEGYSVSREKKERFSLILESASTNQTSMYLCASSSDNEQFFGPGTRLTVL.